These 30 T cell receptor beta chains came from one sample sequenced in a study of tumor-infiltrating lymphocytes in localized non-small cell lung cancer (TCRdb year 2021). Libraries were prepared through the immunoSEQ multiplex PCR assay. TCRdb retrieved this table from immuneACCESS and kept in-frame rearrangements only. Not all clones are present; in checked studies, unresolved V genes account for under half, and no reason is known for the remainder. This sample comprises roughly 8,000 clones, 50% to 75% of them detected only once. The ten top clones hold 13% of the sample. What was sequenced was uninvolved lung tissue not adjacent to the tumor. These receptors all come from a human donor with non-small cell lung cancer.

The genes are TRBV13 and TRBJ1-1; perhaps TRBD1 as D (5 bases). Deletions cut 1 base from V and 1 base from J, with 7 bases between. This CDR3 region has 14 residues. Germline CDR1 PRHDT, CDR2 FYEKMQ (reference sequence). The CDR3 loop is CASSLEGENTEAFF. The CDR3 region has the DNA TGTGCCAGCAGCTTAGAAGGGGAGAACACTGAAGCTTTCTTT.

The rearrangement joins TRBV29-1 to TRBJ1-1; D unclear. Germline V gene sequence: CDR1 SQVTM, CDR2 ANQGSEA. The CDR3 is 12 amino acids. V was trimmed by 5 bases and J by 7 bases, leaving 14 bases between them. CDR3 residues: CSVSWSGDEAFF. As DNA, the CDR3 is TGCAGCGTTTCCTGGTCCGGTGATGAAGCTTTCTTT.

CDR3 sequence reads: CASSYYQGNEAFF. CDR3 nucleotide sequence: TGTGCCAGCAGTTACTATCAGGGAAATGAAGCTTTCTTT. This chain connects TRBV6-6 to TRBJ1-1; tentative D call: TRBD1 (5 bases). V was pared by 1 base and J by 7 bases, with 10 bases between. The CDR3 is 13 amino acids. Germline V gene lookup returns CDR1 MNHNY and CDR2 SVGAGI (reference sequence).

This clone occurred a few times. The V and J genes are TRBV11-3 and TRBJ2-2, with 13 bases identical to TRBD2. The CDR3 covers 15 residues. The germline V gene has CDR1 SGHNT and CDR2 YENEEA. V lost 5 bases and J lost 7; bases outside the gene matches: 4. The CDR3: CASSPTSGGFGELFF. The CDR3 DNA reads as TGTGCCAGCAGCCCGACTAGCGGGGGGTTCGGGGAGCTGTTTTTT.

V gene TRBV29-1 combines with J gene TRBJ2-3, with 9 bases fitting TRBD2. Unmatched junction bases numbered 2, after V lost 5 bases and J lost 5 bases. CDR1 and CDR2 from the germline V gene are SQVTM and ANQGSEA. CDR3 length: 12 residues. The CDR3 loop is CSVLSGGDTQYF. The CDR3, as DNA: TGCAGCGTTCTTAGCGGGGGAGATACGCAGTATTTT.

The sample holds a few counts of this clone. The chain recombines TRBV5-4 with TRBJ2-6, with D possibly being TRBD2 (6 bases). Trimming cost V 5 bases and J 0 bases, with 12 bases left between them. CDR1 SGHNT and CDR2 YYREEE come from the germline V gene (reference sequence). The CDR3 loop spans 16 amino acids. Written as DNA, the CDR3 is TGTGCCAGCAGTTTTGGGGGAGGCTCTGGGGCCAACGTCCTGACTTTC. Protein sequence: CASSFGGGSGANVLTF.

The chain joins TRBV2 to TRBJ2-7, with D unresolved. Trimming took 6 bases from V and 10 from J, leaving 22 bases between them. The CDR3 spans 14 residues. The germline V gene has CDR1 SNHLY and CDR2 FYNNEI. This CDR3 is CASRQSPEAPSQYF. The CDR3, as DNA: TGTGCCAGCAGACAAAGCCCTGAAGCTCCGAGCCAGTACTTC.

V usage is TRBV5-6 and J usage is TRBJ1-3, with D perhaps TRBD1 (5 bases). V was clipped by 2 bases and J by 0 bases, with 12 bases between them. This CDR3 has 16 residues. CDR1 and CDR2 (germline): SGHDT, YYEEEE. The CDR3 DNA sequence: TGTGCCAGCAGCTTTATTACAGGCTACTCTGGAAACACCATATATTTT. It codes for CASSFITGYSGNTIYF.

The chain uses TRBV7-2 and TRBJ2-7; 14 positions match TRBD2. Per germline, CDR1 SGHTA and CDR2 FQGNSA. This CDR3 contains 17 residues. J lost 0 bases, V lost 4 bases, and 5 bases had no gene match. Written as DNA, the CDR3 is TGTGCCAGCAGCTCAACGACTAGCGGGGGGGCCTCCTACGAGCAGTACTTC. Translating gives CASSSTTSGGASYEQYF.

The chain is built from TRBV14 and TRBJ1-3; D unresolved. The CDR3 loop spans 16 amino acids. The germline V and J ends were trimmed by 0 bases and 4 bases, with 13 bases remaining between them. The germline V gene has CDR1 SGHDN and CDR2 FVKESK. This CDR3 is CASSQDLAGSGNTIYF. The CDR3 nucleotides read TGTGCCAGCAGCCAAGATCTGGCCGGGTCCGGAAACACCATATATTTT.

This clone has a handful of counts. V and J are TRBV5-1 and TRBJ2-1; 13 nucleotides line up with TRBD2. CDR1 and CDR2 (germline): SGHRS, YFSETQ. V lost 3 bases, J lost 5 bases, and 2 bases stayed unmatched. The CDR3 runs to 15 residues. The CDR3 protein is CASSSTSGGNNEQFF. The CDR3 bases are TGCGCCAGCAGCTCGACTAGCGGGGGGAACAATGAGCAGTTCTTC.

J is TRBJ2-7 and V is TRBV20-1; no firm D call. V shed 3 bases and J shed 5 bases, with 8 bases lying between them. Germline V gives CDR1 DFQATT, CDR2 SNEGSKA (reference sequence). This CDR3 has 11 amino acids. CDR3 bases: TGCAGTGCTAGTAGTGGGAACGAGCAGTACTTC. This encodes CSASSGNEQYF.

The rearrangement links TRBV30 to TRBJ2-5, with 10 bases matching TRBD2. The V gene's germline CDR1 is GTSNPN and CDR2 SVGIG (reference sequence). With 3 bases clipped from V and 5 bases from J, the junction kept 15 bases outside the gene matches. The CDR3 sequence is 17 residues long. Written as DNA, the CDR3 is TGTGCCTGGAGGGTCATAAGAATAGCGGGGGGCCTGGAGACCCAGTACTTC. This gives the protein CAWRVIRIAGGLETQYF.

V is TRBV2 and J is TRBJ2-7; 8 bases align to TRBD2. The CDR3 runs to 14 residues. Per germline, CDR1 SNHLY and CDR2 FYNNEI. Losses at the gene ends were 6 bases for V and 5 bases for J; bases not matched to a gene: 9. The chain's CDR3 is CASSDPGLGNEQYF. Written as DNA, the CDR3 is TGTGCCAGCAGCGATCCGGGACTAGGGAACGAGCAGTACTTC.

V and J are TRBV30 and TRBJ1-2; 10 bases line up with TRBD1. The germline V gene encodes CDR1 GTSNPN and CDR2 SVGIG (reference sequence). V shed 3 bases, J shed 6 bases, and the junction held 4 bases outside the gene matches. The CDR3 consists of 13 residues. The CDR3 bases are TGTGCCTGGAGCAGGGACAGGGGACATGGCTACACCTTC. The encoded protein is CAWSRDRGHGYTF. Full variable domain (remainder filled in from reference TRBV30 and TRBJ1-2): SQTIHQWPATLVQPVGSPLSLECTVEGTSNPNLYWYRQAAGRGLQLLFYSVGIGQISSEVPQNLSASRPQDRQFILSSKKLLLSDSGFYLCAWSRDRGHGYTFGSGTRLTVV.

This chain uses TRBV6-5 with TRBJ1-1; D call uncertain. V lost 3 bases, J lost 11 bases, and 13 bases lay in between. Germline CDR1 is MNHEY and CDR2 is SVGAGI. CDR3 length equals 12 residues. This chain's CDR3 is CASSYPLGEAFF. DNA for the CDR3: TGTGCCAGCAGTTATCCCCTCGGGGAGGCTTTCTTT.

This clone appeared a few times. CDR3: CASSSRQGLNSPLHF. In DNA form, the CDR3 reads TGTGCCAGCAGCTCCCGACAGGGCCTAAATTCACCCCTCCACTTT. V usage is TRBV7-9 and J usage is TRBJ1-6; 7 nucleotides line up with TRBD1. After removal of 4 bases from V and 7 bases from J, the junction contained 7 bases not matched to a gene. CDR1 and CDR2 (germline): SEHNR, FQNEAQ (reference sequence). This CDR3 comprises 15 residues.

This rearrangement joins TRBV5-1 to TRBJ2-6; either TRBD1 or TRBD2 may supply D (5 bases each). The CDR3 is 16 amino acids. Germline lookup yields CDR1 SGHRS and CDR2 YFSETQ. Between the trimmed V and J ends, which lost 4 bases and 2 bases, there was a span of 13 bases. The CDR3 DNA reads as TGCGCCAGCAGCCTTAAGACGGGGCCTGGGGCCAACGTCCTGACTTTC. Translating it yields CASSLKTGPGANVLTF.

This clone came up a few times. The chain is built from TRBV6-6 and TRBJ2-3; no definite D call. Trimming pared 10 bases from V and 0 bases from J, leaving 5 bases between. The CDR3 sequence is 11 residues long. Germline values: CDR1 MNHNY, CDR2 SVGAGI (reference sequence). The CDR3 sequence is CATQSTDTQYF. The CDR3 bases are TGTGCCACCCAAAGCACAGATACGCAGTATTTT.

V usage is TRBV29-1 and J usage is TRBJ1-3; no definite D call. With 6 bases removed from V and 1 base from J, the gap between germline ends came to 19 bases. The CDR3 consists of 16 residues. CDR1 is SQVTM and CDR2 is ANQGSEA in the germline V gene. The CDR3: CSVPSPSGESGNTIYF. DNA for the CDR3: TGCAGCGTCCCCTCGCCCAGCGGGGAATCTGGAAACACCATATATTTT.

This chain joins TRBV14 and TRBJ1-2; D not resolved. This CDR3 contains 13 residues. Germline V gene lookup returns CDR1 SGHDN and CDR2 FVKESK. V lost 0 bases to trimming and J lost 8 bases, with 10 bases between them. CDR3: CASSQESARGYTF. Written as DNA, the CDR3 is TGTGCCAGCAGCCAAGAATCCGCAAGAGGCTACACCTTC.

This chain joins TRBV6-1 and TRBJ1-5; unclear D gene. Per germline, CDR1 MNHNS and CDR2 SASEGT. The CDR3 has 13 amino acids. Trimming shortened V by 5 bases and J by 7 bases, and 12 bases separated the two germline ends. CDR3 sequence: CASSTVVLQPQHF. CDR3 sequence (DNA): TGTGCCAGCAGTACGGTTGTGTTGCAGCCCCAGCATTTT.

This sequence joins TRBV7-9 and TRBJ2-7; 7 nucleotides line up with TRBD1. The V gene's germline CDR1 is SEHNR and CDR2 FQNEAQ (reference sequence). V lost 5 bases to trimming and J lost 4 bases; unmatched junction nucleotides: 2. This CDR3 region has 12 residues. The CDR3 protein is CASSRRGYEQYF. CDR3 coding DNA: TGTGCCAGCAGCCGCAGGGGGTACGAGCAGTACTTC.

This clone appeared a few times. This sequence joins TRBV12-5 and TRBJ2-4; D may be TRBD1 or TRBD2 (7 bases each). CDR3 length: 13 residues. The germline V gene has CDR1 LGHNT and CDR2 FRNRAP. The ends were cut back, 4 bases at V and 7 bases at J, with 11 bases in the middle. The chain's CDR3 is CASGYRGGNIQYF. CDR3 nucleotides: TGTGCTAGTGGTTACAGGGGAGGGAACATTCAGTACTTC.

The chain uses TRBV6-5 and TRBJ1-5; 10 bases line up with TRBD1. Germline V gene data show CDR1 as MNHEY and CDR2 as SVGAGI. This CDR3 has 15 residues. With V trimmed by 2 bases and J by 5 bases, 3 bases remained unmatched. The CDR3 coding sequence is TGTGCCAGCAGTTACGGACAGGGGGTCGATCAGCCCCAGCATTTT. Its protein is CASSYGQGVDQPQHF.

The rearrangement links TRBV7-3 to TRBJ1-1; tentatively, D is TRBD1 (5 bases). From germline, CDR1 is SGHTA and CDR2 FQGTGA. This CDR3 is built from 14 residues. V lost 3 bases and J 4 bases, leaving 12 bases between the germline ends. CDR3 amino acids: CASSLAGTSTEAFF. CDR3 nucleotide sequence: TGTGCCAGCAGCTTGGCAGGGACGAGCACTGAAGCTTTCTTT.

The chain combines TRBV11-2 with TRBJ2-7; 7 bases are a match to TRBD1. The CDR3 is made up of 16 amino acids. CDR1 is SGHAT and CDR2 is FQNNGV in the germline V gene. V trimming: 1 base; J trimming: 2 bases; junction bases outside the gene matches: 8. The CDR3 nucleotides are TGTGCCAGCAGCTTAGGAACCTGGCAGGGGGCCTACGAGCAGTACTTC. Protein: CASSLGTWQGAYEQYF.

This clone was counted only a few times. The chain carries TRBV6-1 and TRBJ1-1; D is uncertain. Trimming stripped 9 bases from V and 4 bases from J, with 18 bases between. The CDR3 spans 14 residues. CDR1 is MNHNS, CDR2 SASEGT, per germline. CDR3 loop: CASQDGPLVTEAFF. Written as DNA, the CDR3 is TGTGCCAGTCAGGACGGACCTCTCGTCACTGAAGCTTTCTTT.

The chain recombines TRBV7-2 with TRBJ1-2; 8 positions agree with TRBD1. Germline V gene sequence: CDR1 SGHTA, CDR2 FQGNSA. The J segment lost 7 bases and the V segment lost 5 bases, leaving 6 bases of the junction unmatched. CDR3 length equals 13 residues. CDR3 DNA sequence: TGTGCCAGCAGCCCGACAGGGGAGCTTGGCTACACCTTC. Translated: CASSPTGELGYTF.

The chain has TRBV4-1 and TRBJ1-1; a possible D gene is TRBD1 (5 bases). The CDR3 runs to 16 residues. Trimming removed 4 bases at V and 1 base at J, with 16 bases between. From germline, CDR1 is MGHRA and CDR2 YSYEKL. The CDR3 reads CASSPPPGTTNTEAFF. In DNA, the CDR3 is TGCGCCAGCAGCCCGCCCCCCGGGACGACGAACACTGAAGCTTTCTTT.